This passage covers 8 T cell receptor beta chains from one sample sequenced in a study of radiation and T cells in renal cell carcinoma (dated by TCRdb to about 2020). Reading the label with the study, this specimen's time point is: blood 4 weeks post-SBRT, at nephrectomy. Explained via the paper, the treatment or condition label denotes: 15 Gy SBRT to primary tumor, nephrectomy 4 weeks later. Library preparation employed the immunoSEQ multiplex PCR assay. What TCRdb holds here is the immuneACCESS table cut down to in-frame rearrangements. Part of the clones is not present; checked against another copy, under half of the missing clones reflect an unresolved V gene, and the others are unexplained. The sample yields tens of thousands of clones; 60% to 85% were counted once. The top ten constitute 6.5% to 7.5% of the sample. Sequencing used blood, obtained from a patient whose treatment included radiotherapy and nephrectomy. These receptors were collected from a man aged 55 to 70 with renal cell carcinoma.

In the case of this clone: This sample also contains other DNA sequences that code for the same CDR3. The V call is TRBV13, the J call TRBJ2-3; no firm D call. Between the trimmed V and J ends, which lost 5 bases and 1 base, there was a span of 4 bases. This CDR3 comprises 12 residues. The germline CDR1 and CDR2 sequences are PRHDT and FYEKMQ (reference sequence). The CDR3 loop is CASSLGTDTQYF. The CDR3 nucleotides are TGTGCCAGCAGCCTCGGCACAGATACGCAGTATTTT.

The chain combines TRBV10-1 with TRBJ2-1, with 11 nucleotides matching TRBD2. V shed 0 bases, J shed 8 bases, and the junction held 15 bases outside the gene matches. Germline V gene lookup returns CDR1 WNHNN and CDR2 SYGVQD (reference sequence). The CDR3 totals 19 residues. The CDR3 is CASSESGGSGRAVIDEQFF. The CDR3 region has the DNA TGCGCCAGCAGTGAGTCGGGGGGTAGCGGGAGGGCCGTGATCGATGAGCAGTTCTTC.

The chain recombines TRBV10-1 with TRBJ2-1; D is possibly TRBD2 (5 bases). Trimming shortened V by 5 bases and J by 0 bases, and 11 bases separated the two germline ends. The CDR3 contains 15 residues. The germline CDR1 and CDR2 sequences are WNHNN and SYGVQD (reference sequence). CDR3 nucleotides: TGCGCCAGCAGTTTCGGGAAAACCTCCTACAATGAGCAGTTCTTC. It translates to CASSFGKTSYNEQFF.

The chain recombines TRBV7-2 with TRBJ1-2; no definite D call. This CDR3 contains 13 residues. V was clipped by 6 bases and J by 1 base, with 9 bases between them. Looked up from germline, CDR1 is SGHTA and CDR2 is FQGNSA. CDR3 coding DNA: TGTGCCAGCAGGAGGGTCGGTAACTATGGCTACACCTTC. As protein: CASRRVGNYGYTF.

The chain employs TRBV11-2 and TRBJ1-5; tentatively, D is TRBD1 (6 bases). CDR1 is SGHAT, CDR2 FQNNGV, per germline. Deletions cut 0 bases from V and 7 bases from J, with 10 bases between. This CDR3 comprises 14 residues. CDR3 in amino acids: CASSLDRGGQPQHF. CDR3 bases: TGTGCCAGCAGCTTAGACAGGGGTGGCCAGCCCCAGCATTTT. Looking up the rest from reference TRBV11-2 and TRBJ1-5 gives the full variable domain: EAGVAQSPRYKIIEKRQSVAFWCNPISGHATLYWYQQILGQGPKLLIQFQNNGVVDDSQLPKDRFSAERLKGVDSTLKIQPAKLEDSAVYLCASSLDRGGQPQHFGDGTRLSIL.

The J gene is TRBJ2-1, the V gene TRBV13; no definite D call. The ends were cut back, 5 bases at V and 5 bases at J, with 13 bases in the middle. The CDR3 consists of 14 residues. Germline loops: CDR1 PRHDT, CDR2 FYEKMQ (reference sequence). The CDR3 DNA reads TGTGCCAGCAGCCGAGAAGGACGGAACAATGAGCAGTTCTTC. This codes for CASSREGRNNEQFF.

The gene calls are TRBV7-7 and TRBJ2-5; D is unresolved. The CDR3 runs 15 residues. Germline V CDR1 and CDR2: SSHAT, FNYEAQ (reference sequence). V lost 0 bases to trimming and J lost 5 bases, with 13 bases between them. In DNA, the CDR3 is TGTGCCAGCAGCTTAGCCTTAACCGGTCGTGAGACCCAGTACTTC. Its protein product is CASSLALTGRETQYF.

The chain recombines TRBV7-8 with TRBJ2-3; perhaps TRBD2 as D (5 bases). V shed 1 base and J shed 2 bases, with 10 bases lying between them. This CDR3 comprises 15 residues. In germline, CDR1 is SGHVS, CDR2 FQNEAQ. The CDR3 DNA reads as TGTGCCAGCAGCTTAGTTCGGGGTTACACAGATACGCAGTATTTT. It is translated as CASSLVRGYTDTQYF.